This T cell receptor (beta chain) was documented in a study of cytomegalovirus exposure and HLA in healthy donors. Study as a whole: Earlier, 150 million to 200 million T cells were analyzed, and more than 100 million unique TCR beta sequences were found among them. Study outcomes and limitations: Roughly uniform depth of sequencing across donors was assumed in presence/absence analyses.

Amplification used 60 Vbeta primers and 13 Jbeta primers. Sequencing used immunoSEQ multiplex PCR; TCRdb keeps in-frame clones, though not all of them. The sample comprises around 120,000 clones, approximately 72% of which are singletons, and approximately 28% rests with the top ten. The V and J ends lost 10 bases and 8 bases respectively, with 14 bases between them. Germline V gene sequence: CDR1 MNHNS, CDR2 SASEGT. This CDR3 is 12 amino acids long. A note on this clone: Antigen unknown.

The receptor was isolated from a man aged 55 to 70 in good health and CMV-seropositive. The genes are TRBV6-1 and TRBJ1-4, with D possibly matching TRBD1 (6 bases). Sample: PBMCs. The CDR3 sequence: CATTGWGEKLFF. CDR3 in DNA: TGTGCCACCACAGGGTGGGGCGAAAAACTGTTTTTT.